The rows below give T cell receptor beta chains drawn from one sample of a study of Tregs in tolerant kidney transplant recipients. Clones were read by immunoSEQ multiplex PCR, and TCRdb kept only the in-frame ones, dropping some. The top ten clones hold around 0.58% of a sample with about 83,000 clones, 98% of them seen once. The sample here was CD4+ T cells from blood, taken before the transplant. Source of these receptors: a human donor who received a combined kidney and bone marrow transplant. Each CDR3 is given with its conserved first and last residue. The D gene is left open where the match is weak. Clone size appears in some rows only: once, few, many, or a class for an expanded clone.

j_call v_call d_call clone_size cdr3_aa cdr3_nt
TRBJ2-1 TRBV9 TRBD2 NA CASSIAGEGPNEQFF TGTGCCAGCAGTATAGCGGGGGAGGGCCCGAATGAGCAGTTCTTC
TRBJ2-1 TRBV11-1 TRBD2 NA CASSLDRTSGHYNEQFF TGTGCCAGCAGCTTAGACCGGACTAGCGGGCACTACAATGAGCAGTTCTTC
TRBJ2-7 TRBV28 TRBD2 NA CASSLMGGAYEQYF TGTGCCAGCAGTTTAATGGGGGGGGCCTACGAGCAGTACTTC
TRBJ2-1 TRBV2 NA NA CASSEAGTLGYNEQFF TGTGCCAGCAGTGAGGCCGGGACATTGGGTTACAATGAGCAGTTCTTC
TRBJ2-6 TRBV5-4 NA NA CASSHRVRSGANVLTF TGTGCCAGCAGCCACCGGGTAAGGTCTGGGGCCAACGTCCTGACTTTC
TRBJ2-5 TRBV4-1 NA NA CASSLAPTGKETQYF TGCGCCAGCAGCCTAGCTCCCACAGGCAAAGAGACCCAGTACTTC
TRBJ1-6 TRBV30 NA NA CACSRKVGSSYNSPLHF TGTGCCTGCTCCCGAAAGGTAGGGAGCTCCTATAATTCACCCCTCCACTTT
TRBJ2-7 TRBV7-9 NA NA CASSFRRVEGFGNEQYF TGTGCCAGCAGCTTTAGGAGGGTGGAGGGTTTTGGCAACGAGCAGTACTTC
TRBJ1-6 TRBV19 NA NA CASSMIGGTEYNSPLHF TGTGCCAGTAGTATGATTGGAGGGACGGAATATAATTCACCCCTCCACTTT
TRBJ1-5 TRBV7-2 NA NA CASSLAVFGRSNQPQHF TGTGCCAGCAGCTTAGCAGTCTTTGGCAGAAGCAATCAGCCCCAGCATTTT
TRBJ2-3 TRBV18 NA NA CASSRSSETTDTQYF TGTGCCAGCTCACGTTCTAGCGAGACCACAGATACGCAGTATTTT
TRBJ2-3 TRBV19 NA NA CAGARSSTDTQYF TGTGCGGGAGCTCGTTCTAGCACAGATACGCAGTATTTT
TRBJ2-4 TRBV25-1 NA once CASSDSGPRGNIQYF TGTGCCAGCAGTGATTCAGGGCCCCGGGGGAACATTCAGTACTTC
TRBJ2-7 TRBV5-1 NA NA CASSPLDRRNYEQYF TGCGCCAGCAGCCCGCTTGACAGGCGAAACTACGAGCAGTACTTC
TRBJ2-5 TRBV5-1 TRBD2 NA CASSFSGEETQYF TGCGCCAGCAGCTTTAGCGGGGAAGAGACCCAGTACTTC
TRBJ2-3 TRBV19 TRBD1 NA CASKNDRATDTQYF TGTGCCAGTAAAAACGACAGGGCCACAGATACGCAGTATTTT
TRBJ2-5 TRBV11-3 NA NA CASSHSDQETQYF TGTGCCAGCAGCCATAGCGACCAAGAGACCCAGTACTTC
TRBJ1-5 TRBV15 NA NA CATTAWFVSQPQHF TGTGCCACCACCGCCTGGTTTGTGAGTCAGCCCCAGCATTTT
TRBJ2-3 TRBV4-3 NA NA CASSQGEVAAYTDTQYF TGCGCCAGCAGCCAAGGAGAGGTAGCGGCATACACAGATACGCAGTATTTT
TRBJ1-5 TRBV11-2 TRBD1 NA CASSLDQGGGNQPQHF TGTGCCAGCAGCTTAGATCAGGGGGGCGGGAATCAGCCCCAGCATTTT
TRBJ2-5 TRBV11-3 NA once CASSLVGETQYF TGTGCCAGCAGCTTAGTCGGGGAGACCCAGTACTTC
TRBJ2-1 TRBV7-6 TRBD2 NA CASSLSPSGRYEQFF TGTGCCAGCAGCTTATCACCAAGCGGGAGGTATGAGCAGTTCTTC
TRBJ2-3 TRBV30 NA NA CAWGDGLSTDTQYF TGTGCCTGGGGGGACGGACTAAGCACAGATACGCAGTATTTT
TRBJ1-3 TRBV2 NA NA CASSLGLNSGNTIYF TGTGCCAGCAGTCTGGGACTTAACTCTGGAAACACCATATATTTT
TRBJ2-7 TRBV7-2 NA NA CASSLVQGAYEQYF TGTGCCAGCAGCTTAGTTCAAGGAGCCTACGAGCAGTACTTC
TRBJ1-2 TRBV19 TRBD1 once CASRRDSNYGYTF TGTGCCAGTCGCCGGGACAGTAACTATGGCTACACCTTC
TRBJ1-5 TRBV19 TRBD1 NA CASSPRRQGNQPQHF TGTGCCAGTAGTCCCCGACGACAGGGGAATCAGCCCCAGCATTTT
TRBJ2-1 TRBV18 TRBD2 NA CASSPLAGGYNEQFF TGTGCCAGCTCTCCACTAGCGGGAGGGTACAATGAGCAGTTCTTC
TRBJ2-5 TRBV2 NA NA CASRSGQQETQYF TGTGCCAGCAGGTCGGGACAACAAGAGACCCAGTACTTC
TRBJ2-3 TRBV5-4 TRBD2 NA CASSLGGVAGTTSTDTQYF TGTGCCAGCAGCCTAGGAGGAGTAGCGGGTACCACTAGCACAGATACGCAGTATTTT
TRBJ2-1 TRBV5-4 TRBD2 NA CASSLVAGPLHEQFF TGTGCCAGCAGCTTGGTAGCGGGGCCACTTCATGAGCAGTTCTTC
TRBJ1-5 TRBV27 NA NA CASSPNRVEDQPQHF TGTGCCAGCAGTCCTAACAGGGTGGAAGATCAGCCCCAGCATTTT
TRBJ1-1 TRBV5-6 TRBD1 once CASRDQIQGDRMNTEAFF TGTGCCAGCAGAGATCAAATACAGGGGGACAGGATGAACACTGAAGCTTTCTTT
TRBJ2-4 TRBV7-9 TRBD1 NA CASSFRDRINIQYF TGTGCCAGCAGCTTCCGGGACAGGATCAACATTCAGTACTTC
TRBJ2-7 TRBV27 TRBD2 NA CASVGRLGQYF TGTGCCAGCGTCGGGAGGCTCGGGCAGTACTTC
TRBJ1-2 TRBV7-2 NA NA CASSFSVSGYTF TGTGCCAGCAGCTTCTCGGTTAGTGGCTACACCTTC
TRBJ1-6 TRBV10-3 NA NA CAIRGGLGNSPLHF TGTGCCATAAGGGGGGGGCTGGGCAATTCACCCCTCCACTTT
TRBJ1-6 TRBV23-1 NA NA CASSQGSDGGSYNSPLHF TGCGCCAGCAGTCAAGGGTCCGACGGGGGCTCCTATAATTCACCCCTCCACTTT
TRBJ2-5 TRBV18 TRBD1 NA CASSPLRDSQETQYF TGTGCCAGCTCACCACTCAGGGACAGCCAAGAGACCCAGTACTTC
TRBJ2-3 TRBV4-2 NA NA CASSQAWTSTDTQYF TGTGCCAGCAGCCAAGCATGGACTAGCACAGATACGCAGTATTTT
TRBJ1-5 TRBV18 NA NA CASSPSGGSNQPQHF TGTGCCAGCTCACCAAGCGGAGGCAGCAATCAGCCCCAGCATTTT